The entry that follows covers one T cell receptor (beta chain) sequence. This sample stems from a study of T cells expressing NK-cell markers. Looking at the study overall: Beta-chain profiling covered CD3+CD56+NKG2C+, CD3+CD56+NKG2C- and CD3+CD56-NKG2C+ sorted subsets.

TCRdb reprocessed the 5' RACE reads and keeps a single row for each CDR3 protein, giving no DNA. Recorded for this sample: approximately 8,200 distinct CDR3 sequences. The sequence was collected from a man between 18 and 29 years old in good health. The sample was blood T cells: a sorted CD56 or NKG2C T cell subset, CD4+ or CD8+ T cells, or bulk PBMC T cells (not recorded which).

The CDR3 here is CATSDLDRADPGELFF. The rearrangement uses TRBV24-1 and TRBJ2-2; TCRdb picks TRBD1, but there is no DNA to check that call. Germline V lookup: CDR1 KGHDR, CDR2 SFDVKD. CDR3 length: 16 residues.